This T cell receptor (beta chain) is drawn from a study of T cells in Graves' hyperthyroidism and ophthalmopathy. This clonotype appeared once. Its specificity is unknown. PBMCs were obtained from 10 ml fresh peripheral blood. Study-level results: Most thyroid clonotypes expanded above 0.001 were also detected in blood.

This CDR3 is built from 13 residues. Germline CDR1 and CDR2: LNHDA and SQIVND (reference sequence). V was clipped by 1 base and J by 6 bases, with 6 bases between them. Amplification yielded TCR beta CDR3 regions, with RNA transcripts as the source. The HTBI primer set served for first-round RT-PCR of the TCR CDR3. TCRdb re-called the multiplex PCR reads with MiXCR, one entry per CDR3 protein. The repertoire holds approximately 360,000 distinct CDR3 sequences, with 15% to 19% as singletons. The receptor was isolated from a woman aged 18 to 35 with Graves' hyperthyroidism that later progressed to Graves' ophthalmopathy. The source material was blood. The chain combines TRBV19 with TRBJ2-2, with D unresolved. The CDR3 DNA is TGTGCCAGTAGTATAGGGCTAGCCGGGGAGCTGTTTTTT. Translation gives CASSIGLAGELFF.